This T cell receptor (beta chain) stems from a study of Ad26.COV2.S vaccination and SARS-CoV-2 variants. Study context: The trial was COV1001 and the donor's arm was Ad26.COV2.S. Ad26.COV2.S given intramuscularly, once or twice 56 days apart.

In germline, CDR1 is SGHTS, CDR2 YDEGEE. This CDR3 is 18 amino acids long. V was trimmed by 0 bases and J by 2 bases, leaving 18 bases between them. Treatment given: 15 to 20 received Ad26.COV2.S at low or high dose, single or two shots; about 5 received placebo; per-sample allocation not given. At day 63 after the first vaccine or placebo injection, samples were drawn. Clones were sequenced by immunoSEQ multiplex PCR, and TCRdb holds only the in-frame ones, with some missing. Altogether around 250,000 clones are present, about 90% being singletons, with the ten largest covering approximately 3.4%. Here the sequenced sample was peripheral blood, taken in a trial of Ad26.COV2.S vaccine versus placebo. The source is a person aged 18-65 years who received the Ad26.COV2.S COVID-19 vaccine or a placebo. The chain couples TRBV5-8 to TRBJ2-1; D possibly corresponds to TRBD1 (5 bases). CDR3 in DNA: TGTGCCAGCAGCTTGGTCGTGGGGCGGCAGGCAGCCTACAATGAGCAGTTCTTC. Translated, it gives CASSLVVGRQAAYNEQFF.